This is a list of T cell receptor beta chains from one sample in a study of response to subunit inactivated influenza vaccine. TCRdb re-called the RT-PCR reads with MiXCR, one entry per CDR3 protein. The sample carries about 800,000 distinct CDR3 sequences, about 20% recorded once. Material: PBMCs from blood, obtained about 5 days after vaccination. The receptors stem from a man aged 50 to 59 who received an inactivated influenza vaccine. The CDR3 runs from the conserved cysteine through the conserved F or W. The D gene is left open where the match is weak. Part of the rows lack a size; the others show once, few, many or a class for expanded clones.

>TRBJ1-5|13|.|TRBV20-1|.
CSANTGFNQPQHF
TGCAGTGCAAATACAGGGTTCAATCAGCCCCAGCATTTT
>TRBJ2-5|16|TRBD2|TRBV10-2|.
CASKSLAGGGSETQYF
TGCGCCAGCAAGAGTCTAGCGGGAGGTGGTAGTGAGACCCAGTACTTC
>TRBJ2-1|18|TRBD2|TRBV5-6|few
CASSGVAGGNPTGNEQFF
TGTGCCAGCAGCGGAGTAGCGGGAGGGAACCCCACTGGCAATGAGCAGTTCTTC
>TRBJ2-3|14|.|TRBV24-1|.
CATSDPGTTDTQYF
TGTGCCACCAGTGACCCGGGAACCACAGATACGCAGTATTTT
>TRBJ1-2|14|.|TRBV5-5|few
CASSLMIGALGYTF
TGTGCCAGCAGCTTGATGATCGGGGCTCTCGGCTACACCTTC
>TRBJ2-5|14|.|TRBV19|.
CASSIGTYQETQYF
TGTGCCAGTAGTATCGGGACGTATCAAGAGACCCAGTACTTC
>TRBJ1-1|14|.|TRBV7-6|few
CASSLEGSGTEAFF
TGTGCCAGCAGCTTAGAGGGCAGTGGCACTGAAGCTTTCTTT
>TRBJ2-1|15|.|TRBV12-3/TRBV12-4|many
CASTQRRAPRNEQFF
TGTGCCAGCACCCAACGGAGGGCCCCCCGCAATGAGCAGTTCTTC
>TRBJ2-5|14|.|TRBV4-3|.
CASSLLGQPETQYF
TGCGCCAGCAGCCTCCTAGGGCAGCCGGAGACCCAGTACTTC
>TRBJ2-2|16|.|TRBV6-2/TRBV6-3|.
CASSLPRTWRTGELFF
TGTGCCAGCAGTCTCCCACGGACATGGAGGACCGGGGAGCTGTTTTTT
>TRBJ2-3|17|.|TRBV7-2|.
CASSPKGRDTPQGTQYF
TGTGCCAGCAGCCCAAAGGGTCGGGACACCCCGCAGGGGACGCAGTATTTT
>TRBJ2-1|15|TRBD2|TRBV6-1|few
CASSNGLAGYNEQFF
TGTGCCAGCAGCAACGGACTAGCGGGGTACAATGAGCAGTTCTTC
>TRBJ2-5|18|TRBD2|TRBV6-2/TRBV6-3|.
CASSYSIIASGDYKTQYF
TGTGCCAGCAGTTACTCGATAATCGCTAGCGGGGACTATAAGACCCAGTACTTC
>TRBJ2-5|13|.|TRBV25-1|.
CASSESMGETQYF
TGTGCCAGCAGTGAATCTATGGGGGAGACCCAGTACTTC
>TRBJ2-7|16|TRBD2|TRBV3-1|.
CASSQVLAATSYEQYF
TGTGCCAGCAGCCAAGTACTAGCGGCGACCTCCTACGAGCAGTACTTC
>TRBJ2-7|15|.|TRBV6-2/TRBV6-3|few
CASSSSRLGLYEQYF
TGTGCCAGCAGCTCTAGTCGGCTGGGCCTCTACGAGCAGTACTTC
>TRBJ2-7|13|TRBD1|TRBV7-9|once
CASSRGTAPEQYF
TGTGCCAGCAGCAGAGGGACAGCTCCTGAGCAGTACTTC
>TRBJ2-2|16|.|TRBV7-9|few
CASSLTNSGRGGELFF
TGTGCCAGCAGCTTAACGAACTCAGGGAGAGGCGGGGAGCTGTTTTTT
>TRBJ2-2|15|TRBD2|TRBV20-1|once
CSASPSGGWTGELFF
TGCAGTGCTAGCCCCAGCGGGGGGTGGACCGGGGAGCTGTTTTTT
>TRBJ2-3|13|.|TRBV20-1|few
CSASWTEPDTQYF
TGCAGTGCCTCTTGGACAGAACCAGATACGCAGTATTTT
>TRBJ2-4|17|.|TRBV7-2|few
CASSLGLGRRGKNIQYF
TGTGCCAGCAGCTTAGGGCTTGGACGGAGGGGCAAAAACATTCAGTACTTC
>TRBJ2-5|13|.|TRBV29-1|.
CSVEMRLQETQYF
TGCAGCGTTGAAATGCGACTTCAAGAGACCCAGTACTTC
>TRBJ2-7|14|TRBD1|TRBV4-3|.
CASSQETGWYEQYF
TGCGCCAGCAGCCAAGAGACAGGGTGGTACGAGCAGTACTTC
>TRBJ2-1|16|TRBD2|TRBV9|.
CASSVFGSGGALEQFF
TGTGCCAGCAGCGTATTTGGTAGCGGGGGGGCCCTTGAGCAGTTCTTC
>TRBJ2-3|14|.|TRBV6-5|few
CASSYSGAVRAQYF
TGTGCCAGCAGTTACTCGGGGGCCGTGAGAGCGCAGTATTTT
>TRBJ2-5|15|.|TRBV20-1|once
CSARDSPQVQGTQYF
TGCAGTGCTAGAGATTCGCCGCAAGTACAAGGGACCCAGTACTTC
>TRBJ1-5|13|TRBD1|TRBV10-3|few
CATQPDREQPQHF
TGTGCCACGCAACCGGACAGGGAACAGCCCCAGCATTTT
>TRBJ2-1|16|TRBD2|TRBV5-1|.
CASSVAGLAEYNEQFF
TGCGCCAGCAGCGTTGCGGGACTAGCGGAGTACAATGAGCAGTTCTTC
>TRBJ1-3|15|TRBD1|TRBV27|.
CASSPADRAGNTIYF
TGTGCCAGCAGTCCAGCGGACAGGGCTGGAAACACCATATATTTT
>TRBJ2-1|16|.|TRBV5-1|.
CASSTRGQSYYNEQFF
TGCGCCAGCAGCACGCGTGGACAGAGTTACTACAATGAGCAGTTCTTC
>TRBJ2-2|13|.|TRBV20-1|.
CSARDDGSGELFF
TGCAGTGCTAGAGATGACGGGTCCGGGGAGCTGTTTTTT
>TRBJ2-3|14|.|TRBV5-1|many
CASSLATSTDTQYF
TGCGCCAGCAGCTTGGCCACAAGCACAGATACGCAGTATTTT
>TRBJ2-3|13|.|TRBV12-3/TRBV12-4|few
CASRAHSTDTQYF
TGTGCCAGCAGGGCCCATAGCACAGATACGCAGTATTTT
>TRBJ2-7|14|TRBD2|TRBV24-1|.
CATSRGGGLSEQYF
TGTGCCACCAGTCGCGGGGGAGGTCTATCCGAGCAGTACTTC
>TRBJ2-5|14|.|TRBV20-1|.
CSASIPGKEKTQYF
TGCAGTGCTAGTATACCCGGGAAGGAAAAGACCCAGTACTTC
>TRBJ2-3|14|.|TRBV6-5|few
CASSSMTGGDTQYF
TGTGCCAGCAGTTCTATGACAGGTGGTGATACGCAGTATTTT
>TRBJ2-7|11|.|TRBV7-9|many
CASSLDHEQYF
TGTGCCAGCAGCTTAGATCACGAGCAGTACTTC
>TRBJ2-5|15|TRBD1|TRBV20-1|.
CSARVGTGWKETQYF
TGCAGTGCTAGAGTTGGGACAGGATGGAAAGAGACCCAGTACTTC
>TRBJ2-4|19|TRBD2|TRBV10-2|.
CASKDGGGPSVLAKNIQYF
TGCGCCAGCAAGGATGGCGGGGGGCCCAGTGTGCTAGCCAAAAACATTCAGTACTTC
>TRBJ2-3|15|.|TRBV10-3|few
CAISGVGRSTDTQYF
TGTGCCATCAGTGGTGTGGGCCGAAGCACAGATACGCAGTATTTT
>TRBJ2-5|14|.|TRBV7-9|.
CASSPPGAGETQYF
TGTGCCAGCAGCCCCCCGGGTGCTGGAGAGACCCAGTACTTC
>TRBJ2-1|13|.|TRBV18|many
CASSPQGNNEQFF
TGTGCCAGCTCACCTCAGGGGAACAATGAGCAGTTCTTC
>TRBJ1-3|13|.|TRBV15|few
CATSSTPGDTIYF
TGTGCCACCAGCAGCACCCCAGGAGACACCATATATTTT
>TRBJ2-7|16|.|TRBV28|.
CASSLEFGRRSHEQYF
TGTGCCAGCAGTTTGGAGTTTGGACGGAGGTCCCACGAGCAGTACTTC
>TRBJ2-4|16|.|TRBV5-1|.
CASSLGQPLAKNIQYF
TGCGCCAGCAGCTTGGGACAGCCCCTAGCCAAAAACATTCAGTACTTC
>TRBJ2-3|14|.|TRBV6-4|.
CASSEGTGRDTQYF
TGTGCCAGCAGTGAGGGAACAGGGCGAGATACGCAGTATTTT
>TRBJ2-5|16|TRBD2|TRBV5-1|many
CASSSGLAGSQETQYF
TGCGCCAGCAGCTCAGGACTAGCGGGGAGCCAAGAGACCCAGTACTTC
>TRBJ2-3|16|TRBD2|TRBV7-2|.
CASSLSSGLTTDTQYF
TGTGCCAGCAGCCTTTCCTCGGGACTAACCACAGATACGCAGTATTTT